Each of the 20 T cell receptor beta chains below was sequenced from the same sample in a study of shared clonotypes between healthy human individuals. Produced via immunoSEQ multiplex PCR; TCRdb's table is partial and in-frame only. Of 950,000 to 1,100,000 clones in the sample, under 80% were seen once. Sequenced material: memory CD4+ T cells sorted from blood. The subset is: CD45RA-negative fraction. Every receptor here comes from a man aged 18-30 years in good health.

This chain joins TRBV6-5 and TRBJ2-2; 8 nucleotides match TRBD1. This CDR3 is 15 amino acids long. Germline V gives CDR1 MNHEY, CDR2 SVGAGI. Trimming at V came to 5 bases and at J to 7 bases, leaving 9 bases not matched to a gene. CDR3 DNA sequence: TGTGCCAGCAGTGTAACGACAGGGGTAGGCGGGGAGCTGTTTTTT. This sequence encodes CASSVTTGVGGELFF.

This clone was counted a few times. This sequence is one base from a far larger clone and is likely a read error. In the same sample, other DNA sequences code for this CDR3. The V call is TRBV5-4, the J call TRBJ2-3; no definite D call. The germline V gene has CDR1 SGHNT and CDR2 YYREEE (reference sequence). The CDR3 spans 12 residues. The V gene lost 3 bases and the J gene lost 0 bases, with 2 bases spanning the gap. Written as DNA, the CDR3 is TGTGCCAGCAGCTCTAGCACAGATACGCAGTATTTT. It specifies CASSSSTDTQYF.

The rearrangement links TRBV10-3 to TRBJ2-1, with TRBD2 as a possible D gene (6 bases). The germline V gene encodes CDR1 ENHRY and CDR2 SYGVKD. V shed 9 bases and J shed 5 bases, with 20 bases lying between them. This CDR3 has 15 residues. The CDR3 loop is CAISEYERVNNEQFF. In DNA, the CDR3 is TGTGCCATTTCTGAGTACGAGCGGGTGAACAATGAGCAGTTCTTC.

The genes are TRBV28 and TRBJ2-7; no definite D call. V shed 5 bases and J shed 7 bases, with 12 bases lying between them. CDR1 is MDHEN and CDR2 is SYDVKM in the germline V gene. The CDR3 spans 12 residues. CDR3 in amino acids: CASSPLPREQYF. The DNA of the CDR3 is TGTGCCAGCAGTCCCCTCCCCCGGGAGCAGTACTTC.

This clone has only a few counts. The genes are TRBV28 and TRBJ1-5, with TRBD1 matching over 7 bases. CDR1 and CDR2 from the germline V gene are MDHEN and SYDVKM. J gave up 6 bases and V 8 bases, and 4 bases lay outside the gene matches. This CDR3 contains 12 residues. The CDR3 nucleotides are TGTGCCAGCCGACAGGGACGTCAGCCCCAGCATTTT. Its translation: CASRQGRQPQHF.

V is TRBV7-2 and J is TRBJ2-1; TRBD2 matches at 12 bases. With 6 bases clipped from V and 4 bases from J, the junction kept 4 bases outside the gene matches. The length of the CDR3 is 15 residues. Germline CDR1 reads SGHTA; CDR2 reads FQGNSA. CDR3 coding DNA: TGTGCCAGCAGAGGACTAGCGGGGCGATACAATGAGCAGTTCTTC. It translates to CASRGLAGRYNEQFF.

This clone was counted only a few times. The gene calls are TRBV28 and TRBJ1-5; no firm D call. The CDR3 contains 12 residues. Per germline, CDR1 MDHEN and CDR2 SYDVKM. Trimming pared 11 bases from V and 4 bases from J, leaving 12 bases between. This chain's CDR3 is CASGLLNQPQHF. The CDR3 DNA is TGTGCCTCCGGACTGTTGAATCAGCCCCAGCATTTT.

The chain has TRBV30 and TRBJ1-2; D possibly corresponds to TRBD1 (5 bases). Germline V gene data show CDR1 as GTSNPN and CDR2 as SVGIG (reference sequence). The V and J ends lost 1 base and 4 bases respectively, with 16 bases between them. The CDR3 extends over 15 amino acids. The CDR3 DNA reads TGTGCCTGGAGTGGCCTTGGGGCCCGGGGCTATGGCTACACCTTC. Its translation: CAWSGLGARGYGYTF.

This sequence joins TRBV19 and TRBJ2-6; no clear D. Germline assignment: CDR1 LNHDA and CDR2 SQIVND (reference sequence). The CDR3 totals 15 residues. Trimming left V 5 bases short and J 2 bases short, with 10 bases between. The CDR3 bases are TGTGCCAGTAGTCCCTTTGGGCCTGGGGCCAACGTCCTGACTTTC. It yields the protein CASSPFGPGANVLTF.

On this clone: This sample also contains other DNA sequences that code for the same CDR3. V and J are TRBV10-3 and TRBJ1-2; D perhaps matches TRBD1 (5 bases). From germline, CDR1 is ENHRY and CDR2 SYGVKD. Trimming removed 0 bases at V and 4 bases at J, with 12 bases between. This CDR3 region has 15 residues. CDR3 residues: CAISESGEGSYGYTF. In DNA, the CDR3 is TGTGCCATCAGTGAGTCGGGGGAGGGGAGCTATGGCTACACCTTC.

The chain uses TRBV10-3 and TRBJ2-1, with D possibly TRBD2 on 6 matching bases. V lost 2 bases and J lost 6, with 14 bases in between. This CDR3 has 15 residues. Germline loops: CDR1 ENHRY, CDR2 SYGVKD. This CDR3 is CAISEDLGLFNEQFF. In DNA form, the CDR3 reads TGTGCCATCAGTGAGGACTTAGGACTATTCAATGAGCAGTTCTTC.

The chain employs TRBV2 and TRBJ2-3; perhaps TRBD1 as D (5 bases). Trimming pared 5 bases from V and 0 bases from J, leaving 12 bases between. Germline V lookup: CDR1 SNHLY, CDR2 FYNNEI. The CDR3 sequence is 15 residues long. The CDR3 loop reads CASSNQGISTDTQYF. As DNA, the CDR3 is TGTGCCAGCAGTAACCAGGGTATTAGCACAGATACGCAGTATTTT.

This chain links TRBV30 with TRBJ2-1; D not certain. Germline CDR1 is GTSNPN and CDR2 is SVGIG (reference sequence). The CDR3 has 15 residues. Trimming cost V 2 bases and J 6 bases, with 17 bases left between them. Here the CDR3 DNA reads TGTGCCTGGAGTCCGGGCCAAAGCCCTTCCAATGAGCAGTTCTTC. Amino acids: CAWSPGQSPSNEQFF.

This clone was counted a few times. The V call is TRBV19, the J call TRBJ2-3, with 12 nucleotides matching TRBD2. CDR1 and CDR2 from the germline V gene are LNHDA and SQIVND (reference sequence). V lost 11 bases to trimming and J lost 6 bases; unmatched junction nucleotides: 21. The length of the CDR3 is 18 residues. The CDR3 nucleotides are TGTGCCGTCAGAATGCCCGGGGCTAGCGGGGGGGCCAGGGATACGCAGTATTTT. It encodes CAVRMPGASGGARDTQYF.

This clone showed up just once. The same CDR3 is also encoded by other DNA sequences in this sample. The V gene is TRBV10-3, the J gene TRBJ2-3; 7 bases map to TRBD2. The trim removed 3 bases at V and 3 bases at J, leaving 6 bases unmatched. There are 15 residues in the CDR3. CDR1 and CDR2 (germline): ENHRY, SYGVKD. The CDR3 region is CAISDGGGGTDTQYF. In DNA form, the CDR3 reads TGTGCCATCAGTGACGGTGGGGGGGGGACAGATACGCAGTATTTT.

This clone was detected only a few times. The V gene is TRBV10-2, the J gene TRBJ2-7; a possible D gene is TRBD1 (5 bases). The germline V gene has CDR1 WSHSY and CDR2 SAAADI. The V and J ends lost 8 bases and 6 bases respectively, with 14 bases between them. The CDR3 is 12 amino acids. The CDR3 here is CASCRQGAEQYF. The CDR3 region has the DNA TGCGCCAGCTGTCGGCAGGGCGCCGAGCAGTACTTC.

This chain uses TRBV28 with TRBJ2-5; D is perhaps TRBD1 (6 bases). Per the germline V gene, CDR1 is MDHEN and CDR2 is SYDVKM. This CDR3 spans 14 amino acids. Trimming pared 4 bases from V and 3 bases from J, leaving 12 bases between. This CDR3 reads CASSSSKGEETQYF. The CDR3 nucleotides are TGTGCCAGCAGTTCCAGCAAGGGGGAAGAGACCCAGTACTTC.

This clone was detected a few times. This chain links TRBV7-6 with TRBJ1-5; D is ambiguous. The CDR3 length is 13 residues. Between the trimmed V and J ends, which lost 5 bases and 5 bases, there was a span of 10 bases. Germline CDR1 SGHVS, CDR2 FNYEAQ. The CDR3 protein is CASSVTRYQPQHF. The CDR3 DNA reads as TGTGCCAGCAGCGTCACAAGGTATCAGCCCCAGCATTTT. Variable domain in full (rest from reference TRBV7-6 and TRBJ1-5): GAGVSQSPRYKVTKRGQDVALRCDPISGHVSLYWYRQALGQGPEFLTYFNYEAQQDKSGLPNDRFSAERPEGSISTLTIQRTEQRDSAMYRCASSVTRYQPQHFGDGTRLSIL.

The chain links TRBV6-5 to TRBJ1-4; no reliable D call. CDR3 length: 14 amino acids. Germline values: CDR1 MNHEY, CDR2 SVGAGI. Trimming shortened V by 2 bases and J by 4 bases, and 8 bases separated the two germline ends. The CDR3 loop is CASSYGQVNEKLFF. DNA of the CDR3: TGTGCCAGCAGTTACGGGCAGGTTAATGAAAAACTGTTTTTT.

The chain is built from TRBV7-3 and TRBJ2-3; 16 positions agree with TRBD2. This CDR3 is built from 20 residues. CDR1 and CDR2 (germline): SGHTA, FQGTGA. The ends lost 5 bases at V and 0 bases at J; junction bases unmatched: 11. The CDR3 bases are TGTGCCAGCAGCCCGGGACTAGCGGGGGGGCCTCCTTATAGCACAGATACGCAGTATTTT. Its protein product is CASSPGLAGGPPYSTDTQYF.